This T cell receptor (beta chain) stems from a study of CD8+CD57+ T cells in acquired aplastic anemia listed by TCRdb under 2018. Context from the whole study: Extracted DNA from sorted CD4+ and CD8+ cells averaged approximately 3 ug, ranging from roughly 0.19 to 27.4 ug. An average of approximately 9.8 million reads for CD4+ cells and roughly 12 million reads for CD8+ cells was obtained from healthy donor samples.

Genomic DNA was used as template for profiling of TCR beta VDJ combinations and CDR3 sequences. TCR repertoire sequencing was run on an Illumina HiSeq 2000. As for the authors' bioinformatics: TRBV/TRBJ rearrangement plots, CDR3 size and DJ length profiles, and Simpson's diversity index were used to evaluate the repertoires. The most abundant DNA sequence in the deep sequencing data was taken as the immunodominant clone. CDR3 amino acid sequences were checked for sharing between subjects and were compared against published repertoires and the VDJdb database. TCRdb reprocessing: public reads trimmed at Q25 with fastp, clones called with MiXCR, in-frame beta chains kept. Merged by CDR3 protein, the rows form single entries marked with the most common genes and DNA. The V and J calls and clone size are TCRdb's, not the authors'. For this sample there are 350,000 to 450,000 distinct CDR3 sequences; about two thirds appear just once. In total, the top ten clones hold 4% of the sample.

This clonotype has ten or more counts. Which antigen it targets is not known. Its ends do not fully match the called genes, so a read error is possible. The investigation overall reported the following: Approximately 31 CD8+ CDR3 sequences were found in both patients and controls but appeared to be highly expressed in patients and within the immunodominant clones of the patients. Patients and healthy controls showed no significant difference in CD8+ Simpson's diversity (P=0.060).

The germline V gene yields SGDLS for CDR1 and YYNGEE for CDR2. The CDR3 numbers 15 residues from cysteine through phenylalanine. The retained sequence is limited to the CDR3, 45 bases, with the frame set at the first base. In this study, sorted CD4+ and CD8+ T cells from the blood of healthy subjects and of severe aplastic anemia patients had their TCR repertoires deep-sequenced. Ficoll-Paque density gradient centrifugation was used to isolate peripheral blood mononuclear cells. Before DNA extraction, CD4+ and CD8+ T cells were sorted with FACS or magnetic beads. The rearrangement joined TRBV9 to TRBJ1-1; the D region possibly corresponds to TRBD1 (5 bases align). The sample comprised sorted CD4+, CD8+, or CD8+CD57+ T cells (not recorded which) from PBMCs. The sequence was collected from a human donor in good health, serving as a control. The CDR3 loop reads CASSVDGRANTEAFF. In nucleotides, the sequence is TGTGCCAGTAGCGTAGATGGCAGGGCGAACACTGAAGCTTTCTTT.